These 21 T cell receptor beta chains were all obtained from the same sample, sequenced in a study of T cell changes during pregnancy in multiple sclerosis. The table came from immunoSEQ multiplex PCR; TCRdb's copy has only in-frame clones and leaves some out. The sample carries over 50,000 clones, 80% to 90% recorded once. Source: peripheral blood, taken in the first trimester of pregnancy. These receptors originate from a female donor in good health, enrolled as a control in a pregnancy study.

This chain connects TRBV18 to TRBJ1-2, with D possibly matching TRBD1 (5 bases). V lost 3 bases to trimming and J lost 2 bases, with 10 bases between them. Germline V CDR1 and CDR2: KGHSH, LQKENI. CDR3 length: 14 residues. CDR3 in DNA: TGTGCCAGCTCACCGAGGACACCAAACTATGGCTACACCTTC. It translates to CASSPRTPNYGYTF.

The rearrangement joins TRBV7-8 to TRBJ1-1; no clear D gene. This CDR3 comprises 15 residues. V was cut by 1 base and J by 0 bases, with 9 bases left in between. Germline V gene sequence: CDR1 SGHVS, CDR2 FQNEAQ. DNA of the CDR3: TGTGCCAGCAGCTTAGGACGGAGCATGAACACTGAAGCTTTCTTT. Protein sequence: CASSLGRSMNTEAFF.

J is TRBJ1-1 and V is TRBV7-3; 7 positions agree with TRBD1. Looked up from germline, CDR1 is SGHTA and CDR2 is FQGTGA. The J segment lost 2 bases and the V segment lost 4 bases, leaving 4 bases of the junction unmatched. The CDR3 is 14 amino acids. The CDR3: CASSSQGGNTEAFF. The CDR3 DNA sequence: TGTGCCAGCAGCTCCCAGGGGGGAAACACTGAAGCTTTCTTT.

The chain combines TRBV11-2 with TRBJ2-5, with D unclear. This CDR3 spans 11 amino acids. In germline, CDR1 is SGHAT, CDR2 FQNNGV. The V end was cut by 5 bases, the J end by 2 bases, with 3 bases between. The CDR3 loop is CASSPQETQYF. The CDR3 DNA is TGTGCCAGCAGCCCGCAAGAGACCCAGTACTTC.

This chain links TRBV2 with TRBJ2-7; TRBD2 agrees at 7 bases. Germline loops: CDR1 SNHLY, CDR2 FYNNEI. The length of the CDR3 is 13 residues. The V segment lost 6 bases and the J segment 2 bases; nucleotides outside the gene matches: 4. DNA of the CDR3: TGTGCCAGCAGAACTAGCGCTACCTACGAGCAGTACTTC. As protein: CASRTSATYEQYF.

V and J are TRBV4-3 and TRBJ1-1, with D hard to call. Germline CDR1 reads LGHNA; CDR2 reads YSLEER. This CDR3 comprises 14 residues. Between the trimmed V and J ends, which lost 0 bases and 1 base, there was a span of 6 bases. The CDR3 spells CASSQDYRNTEAFF. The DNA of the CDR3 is TGCGCCAGCAGCCAAGATTACAGGAACACTGAAGCTTTCTTT.

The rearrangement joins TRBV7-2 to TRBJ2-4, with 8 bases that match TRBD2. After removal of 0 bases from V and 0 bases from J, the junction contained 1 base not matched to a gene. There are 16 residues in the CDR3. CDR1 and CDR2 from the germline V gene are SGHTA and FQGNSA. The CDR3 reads CASSLATSVAKNIQYF. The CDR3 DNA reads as TGTGCCAGCAGCTTAGCGACTAGCGTAGCCAAAAACATTCAGTACTTC.

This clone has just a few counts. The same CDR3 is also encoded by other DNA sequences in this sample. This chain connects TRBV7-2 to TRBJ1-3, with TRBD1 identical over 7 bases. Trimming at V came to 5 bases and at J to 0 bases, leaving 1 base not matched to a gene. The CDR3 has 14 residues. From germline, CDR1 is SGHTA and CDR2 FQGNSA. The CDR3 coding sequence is TGTGCCAGCAGCAGGACAGGCTCTGGAAACACCATATATTTT. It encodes CASSRTGSGNTIYF.

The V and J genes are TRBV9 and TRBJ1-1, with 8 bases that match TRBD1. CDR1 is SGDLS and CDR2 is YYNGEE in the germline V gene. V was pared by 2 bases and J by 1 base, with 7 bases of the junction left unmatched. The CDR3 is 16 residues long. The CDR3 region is CASSVLPGGPNTEAFF. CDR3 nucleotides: TGTGCCAGCAGCGTTCTTCCAGGGGGCCCGAACACTGAAGCTTTCTTT.

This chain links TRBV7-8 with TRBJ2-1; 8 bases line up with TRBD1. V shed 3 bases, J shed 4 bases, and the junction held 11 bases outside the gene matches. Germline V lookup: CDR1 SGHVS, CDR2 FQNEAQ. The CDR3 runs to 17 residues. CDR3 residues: CASSLASETGVYNEQFF. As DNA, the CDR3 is TGTGCCAGCAGCTTGGCGAGTGAGACAGGGGTATACAATGAGCAGTTCTTC.

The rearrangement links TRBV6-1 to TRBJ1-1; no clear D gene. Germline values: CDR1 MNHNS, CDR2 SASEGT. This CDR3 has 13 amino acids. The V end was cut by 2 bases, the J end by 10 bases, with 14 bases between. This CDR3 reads CASSEKVRGGAFF. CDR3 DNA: TGTGCCAGCAGTGAAAAAGTGCGAGGAGGAGCTTTCTTT.

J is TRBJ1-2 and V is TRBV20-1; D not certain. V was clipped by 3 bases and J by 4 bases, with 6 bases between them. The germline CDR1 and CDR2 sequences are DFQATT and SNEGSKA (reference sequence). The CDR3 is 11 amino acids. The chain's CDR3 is CSARAAYGYTF. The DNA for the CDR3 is TGCAGTGCTAGGGCTGCCTATGGCTACACCTTC.

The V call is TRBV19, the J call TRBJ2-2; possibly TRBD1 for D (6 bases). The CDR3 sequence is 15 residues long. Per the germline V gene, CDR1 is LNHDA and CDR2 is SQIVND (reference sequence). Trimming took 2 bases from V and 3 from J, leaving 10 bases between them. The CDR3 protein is CASSIQGSYTGELFF. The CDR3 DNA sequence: TGTGCCAGTAGTATACAGGGGTCGTACACCGGGGAGCTGTTTTTT. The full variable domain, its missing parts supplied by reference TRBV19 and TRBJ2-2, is DGGITQSPKYLFRKEGQNVTLSCEQNLNHDAMYWYRQDPGQGLRLIYYSQIVNDFQKGDIAEGYSVSREKKESFPLTVTSAQKNPTAFYLCASSIQGSYTGELFFGEGSRLTVL.

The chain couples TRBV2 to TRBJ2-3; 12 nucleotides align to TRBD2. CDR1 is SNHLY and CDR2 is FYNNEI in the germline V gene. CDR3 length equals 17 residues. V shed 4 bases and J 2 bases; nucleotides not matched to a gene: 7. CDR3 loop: CASSASTSGRYTDTQYF. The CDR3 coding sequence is TGTGCCAGCAGTGCTTCGACTAGCGGGAGATACACAGATACGCAGTATTTT.

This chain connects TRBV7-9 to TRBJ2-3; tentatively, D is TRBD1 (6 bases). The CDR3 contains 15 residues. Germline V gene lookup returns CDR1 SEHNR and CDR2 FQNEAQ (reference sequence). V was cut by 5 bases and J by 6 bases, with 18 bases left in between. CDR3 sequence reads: CASSASVGAPDTQYF. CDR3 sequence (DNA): TGTGCCAGCAGCGCGAGTGTGGGGGCGCCGGATACGCAGTATTTT.

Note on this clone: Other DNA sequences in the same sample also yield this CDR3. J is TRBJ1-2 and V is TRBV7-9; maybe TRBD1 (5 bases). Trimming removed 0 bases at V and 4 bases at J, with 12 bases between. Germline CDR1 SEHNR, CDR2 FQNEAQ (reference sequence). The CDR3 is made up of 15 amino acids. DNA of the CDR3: TGTGCCAGCAGCTTAGCGCTGGGGGGGGGCTATGGCTACACCTTC. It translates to CASSLALGGGYGYTF.

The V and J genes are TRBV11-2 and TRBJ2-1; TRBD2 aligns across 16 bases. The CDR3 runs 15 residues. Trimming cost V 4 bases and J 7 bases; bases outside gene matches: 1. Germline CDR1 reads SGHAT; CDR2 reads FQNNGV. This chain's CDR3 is CASSSGLAGGNEQFF. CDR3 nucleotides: TGTGCCAGCAGCTCGGGACTAGCGGGGGGGAATGAGCAGTTCTTC.

CDR3 nucleotide sequence: TGTGCCAGCAGCCAAGGCGGGGTGAACACTGAAGCTTTCTTT. Encoded protein: CASSQGGVNTEAFF. This chain connects TRBV5-6 to TRBJ1-1, with D unresolved. The V end was cut by 4 bases, the J end by 0 bases, with 10 bases between. The CDR3 is 14 amino acids. The germline gives CDR1 SGHDT, CDR2 YYEEEE.

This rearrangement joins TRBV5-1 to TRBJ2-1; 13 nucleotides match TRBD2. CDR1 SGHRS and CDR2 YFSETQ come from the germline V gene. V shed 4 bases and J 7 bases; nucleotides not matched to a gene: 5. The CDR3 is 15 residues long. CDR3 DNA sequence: TGCGCCAGCAGCCACGGGACTAGCGGGGAGAATGAGCAGTTCTTC. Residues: CASSHGTSGENEQFF.

The CDR3 DNA follows: TGCGCCAGCAGCTTGGCGGGGGGTTGGGGAGAGACCCAGTACTTC. Its protein product is CASSLAGGWGETQYF. V is TRBV5-1 and J is TRBJ2-5, with 7 bases matching TRBD2. The V segment lost 0 bases and the J segment 4 bases; nucleotides outside the gene matches: 6. The V gene's germline CDR1 is SGHRS and CDR2 YFSETQ. The CDR3 totals 15 residues.

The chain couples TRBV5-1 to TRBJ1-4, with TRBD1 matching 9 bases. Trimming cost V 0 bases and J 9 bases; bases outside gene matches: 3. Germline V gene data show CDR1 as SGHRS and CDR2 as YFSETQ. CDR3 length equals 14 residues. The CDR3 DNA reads TGCGCCAGCAGCTTGGCGGGACAGGGTAAAAAACTGTTTTTT. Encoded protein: CASSLAGQGKKLFF.